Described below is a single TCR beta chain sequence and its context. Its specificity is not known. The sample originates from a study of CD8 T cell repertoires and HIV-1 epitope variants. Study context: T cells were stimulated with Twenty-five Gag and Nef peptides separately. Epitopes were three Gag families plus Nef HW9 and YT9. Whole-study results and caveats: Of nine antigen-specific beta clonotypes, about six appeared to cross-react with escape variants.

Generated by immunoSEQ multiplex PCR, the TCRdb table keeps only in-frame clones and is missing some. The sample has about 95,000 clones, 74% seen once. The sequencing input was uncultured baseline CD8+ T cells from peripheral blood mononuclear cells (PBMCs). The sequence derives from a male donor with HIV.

This chain's CDR3 is CASTLGPGQGTDTQYF. The DNA of the CDR3 is TGCGCCAGCACCCTGGGGCCGGGACAGGGGACAGATACGCAGTATTTT. The J gene is TRBJ2-3, the V gene TRBV5-1; TRBD1 agrees at 10 bases. The CDR3 extends over 16 amino acids. Germline CDR1 reads SGHRS; CDR2 reads YFSETQ. J lost 3 bases, V lost 6 bases, and 10 bases had no gene match. Looking up the rest from reference TRBV5-1 and TRBJ2-3 gives the full variable domain: KAGVTQTPRYLIKTRGQQVTLSCSPISGHRSVSWYQQTPGQGLQFLFEYFSETQRNKGNFPGRFSGRQFSNSRSEMNVSTLELGDSALYLCASTLGPGQGTDTQYFGPGTRLTVL.